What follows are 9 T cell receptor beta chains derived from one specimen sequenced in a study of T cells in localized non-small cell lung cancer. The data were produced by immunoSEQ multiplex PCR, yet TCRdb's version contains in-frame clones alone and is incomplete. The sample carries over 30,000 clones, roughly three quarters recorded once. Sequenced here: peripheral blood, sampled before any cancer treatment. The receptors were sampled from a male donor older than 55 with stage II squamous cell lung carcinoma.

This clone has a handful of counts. In DNA form, the CDR3 reads TGTGCCAGCATGGAAGGACCGATGAATGGCTACACCTTC. Encoded protein: CASMEGPMNGYTF. V is TRBV2 and J is TRBJ1-2, with D unresolved. V lost 7 bases and J 6 bases, leaving 15 bases between the germline ends. Germline V lookup: CDR1 SNHLY, CDR2 FYNNEI. CDR3 size: 13 residues.

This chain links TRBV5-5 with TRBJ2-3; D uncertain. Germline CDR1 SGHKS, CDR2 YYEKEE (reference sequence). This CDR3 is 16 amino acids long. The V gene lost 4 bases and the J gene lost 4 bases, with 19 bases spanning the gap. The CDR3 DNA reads TGTGCCAGCAGCAGACGGCCCCCGCTTCCCCCAGATACGCAGTATTTT. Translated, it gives CASSRRPPLPPDTQYF.

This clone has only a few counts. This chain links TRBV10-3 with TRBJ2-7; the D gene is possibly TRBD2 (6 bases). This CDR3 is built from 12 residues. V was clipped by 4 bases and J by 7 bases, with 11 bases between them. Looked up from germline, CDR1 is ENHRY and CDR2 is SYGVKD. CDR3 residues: CAISGGAREQYF. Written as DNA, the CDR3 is TGTGCCATCAGTGGCGGGGCTAGGGAGCAGTACTTC.

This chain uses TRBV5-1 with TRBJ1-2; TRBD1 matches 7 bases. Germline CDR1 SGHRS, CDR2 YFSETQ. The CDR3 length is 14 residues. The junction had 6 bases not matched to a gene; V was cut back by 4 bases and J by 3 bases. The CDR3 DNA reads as TGCGCCAGCAGCCCCCAGGGGGACCACTATGGCTACACCTTC. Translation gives CASSPQGDHYGYTF.

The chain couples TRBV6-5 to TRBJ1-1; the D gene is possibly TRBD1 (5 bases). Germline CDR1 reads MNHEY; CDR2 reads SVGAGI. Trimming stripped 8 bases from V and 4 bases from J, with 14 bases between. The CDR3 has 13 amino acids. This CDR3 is CASVPDSSTEAFF. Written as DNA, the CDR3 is TGTGCCAGCGTACCCGACAGTAGCACTGAAGCTTTCTTT.

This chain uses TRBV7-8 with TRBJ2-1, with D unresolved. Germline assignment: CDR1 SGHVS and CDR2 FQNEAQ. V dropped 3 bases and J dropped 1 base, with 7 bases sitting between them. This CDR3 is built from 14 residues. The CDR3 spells CASSFGESYNEQFF. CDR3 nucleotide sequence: TGTGCCAGCAGCTTTGGTGAATCCTACAATGAGCAGTTCTTC.

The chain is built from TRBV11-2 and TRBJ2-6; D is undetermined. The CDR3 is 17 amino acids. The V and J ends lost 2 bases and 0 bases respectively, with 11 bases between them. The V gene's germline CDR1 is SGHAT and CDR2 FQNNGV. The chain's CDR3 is CASSLSIVSSGANVLTF. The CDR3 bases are TGTGCCAGCAGCTTAAGCATCGTAAGCTCTGGGGCCAACGTCCTGACTTTC.

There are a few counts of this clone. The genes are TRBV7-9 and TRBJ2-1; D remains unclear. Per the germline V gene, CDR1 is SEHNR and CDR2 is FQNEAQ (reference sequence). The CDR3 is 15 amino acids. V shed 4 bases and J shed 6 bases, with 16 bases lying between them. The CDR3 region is CASSSDLILSNEQFF. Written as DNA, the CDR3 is TGTGCCAGCAGCTCTGACCTAATCCTCTCCAATGAGCAGTTCTTC.

Written as DNA, the CDR3 is TGTGCCAGGCGGGGCTCCAGGAGCTATAGCAATCAGCCCCAGCATTTT. This codes for CARRGSRSYSNQPQHF. The V and J genes are TRBV21-1 and TRBJ1-5. TRBV21-1 is tagged as a pseudogene. The CDR3 totals 16 residues.